Listed here are 5 T cell receptor beta chains from one sample, sequenced in a study of blood T cell repertoires in COVID-19. The assay was immunoSEQ multiplex PCR, and TCRdb's table has in-frame clones only and misses some. The sample contains roughly 52,000 clones, approximately 87% of which appear only once. Sample: peripheral blood. The receptors derive from a man aged 50 or older with acute or convalescent COVID-19.

This clone appeared a single time. This chain links TRBV9 with TRBJ1-4; D might be TRBD1 (5 bases). V was pared by 0 bases and J by 3 bases, with 9 bases between. Germline assignment: CDR1 SGDLS and CDR2 YYNGEE. The CDR3 contains 15 residues. CDR3 sequence reads: CASSVDGDSNEKLFF. The DNA for the CDR3 is TGTGCCAGCAGCGTAGATGGGGACTCTAATGAAAAACTGTTTTTT.

The genes are TRBV10-2 and TRBJ2-4, with a weak D call TRBD2 (6 bases). This CDR3 has 15 residues. Germline lookup yields CDR1 WSHSY and CDR2 SAAADI. Between the trimmed V and J ends, which lost 6 bases and 7 bases, there was a span of 19 bases. CDR3 in DNA: TGCGCCAGCAGGAATAGCGGCTCCTGGGGGAACATTCAGTACTTC. Protein: CASRNSGSWGNIQYF.

V is TRBV11-3 and J is TRBJ1-3; D not resolved. V dropped 1 base and J dropped 3 bases, with 7 bases sitting between them. CDR3 length: 14 amino acids. Germline V gene sequence: CDR1 SGHNT, CDR2 YENEEA. The CDR3 sequence: CASSLAGGGNTIYF. The CDR3, as DNA: TGTGCCAGCAGCTTAGCGGGAGGTGGAAACACCATATATTTT.

V usage is TRBV5-4 and J usage is TRBJ2-2; TRBD2 agrees at 10 bases. CDR3 length: 15 residues. Germline values: CDR1 SGHNT, CDR2 YYREEE (reference sequence). V gave up 3 bases and J gave up 4 bases; unmatched junction bases: 3. The CDR3 protein is CASSSWTSGTGELFF. DNA of the CDR3: TGTGCCAGCAGCTCCTGGACTAGCGGCACCGGGGAGCTGTTTTTT.

This chain joins TRBV6-5 and TRBJ2-3; 8 positions agree with TRBD2. The CDR3 consists of 15 residues. Germline CDR1 MNHEY, CDR2 SVGAGI. The trim removed 5 bases at V and 2 bases at J, leaving 6 bases unmatched. CDR3 sequence reads: CASSRTLAATDTQYF. CDR3 nucleotides: TGTGCCAGCAGTAGGACACTAGCGGCCACAGATACGCAGTATTTT.